This T cell receptor (beta chain) was obtained from a study of shared clonotypes between healthy human individuals (dated by TCRdb to the early 2020s). About the study as a whole: The cohort comprised two women and three men aged 18 to 49 years. To increase sequencing depth and limit assay-specific biases, different laboratories used diverse techniques to prepare libraries and sequence TCR repertoires. For each donor, CD4 naive and CD4 memory were each run on three plates, CD8 naive on two plates, and CD8 memory on one plate. Leukapheresis yielded between about 0.8 and 9.5 billion PBMCs per donor. To estimate repertoire size and how much clonotypes are shared between individuals, the study performed deep sequencing of blood TCR repertoires from roughly five healthy adults. What the authors observed across the whole study: Pairwise subsampling indicated that sequencing depth was expected to affect the degree of clonotype sharing among donors. Across several donors, around 5% of naive CD4, around 3.3% of naive CD8, roughly 2.3% of memory CD4, and 0.4% of memory CD8 clonotypes were shared. Compared with non-shared clonotypes, clonotypes shared by all four sorted-subset donors had higher generation probabilities. Only blood was sampled, and tissue TCR repertoires likely differ from those in blood. The small number of donors limited the genetic and exposure-history diversity represented. Estimated clonotype richness was generally larger for naive than for memory subsets. Incomplete sequencing was indicated by rarefaction of sorted-subset datasets, despite the large sequencing depth.

For the CD8 naive samples, CD45RO-negative cells were positively selected for CCR7, yielding a CD45RA+CCR7+ population from which TemRA cells were excluded. The donors were healthy, HIV-negative adults who had no recently reported acute infections or vaccinations. Every donor was a Caucasian adult living in Nashville, Tennessee, USA. Blood was obtained by leukapheresis, after which PBMCs were separated by Ficoll-Histopaque density gradient centrifugation and cryopreserved in liquid nitrogen vapor phase. Analytical flow cytometry was used to check the purity and quantity of each magnetically sorted T cell population. From each sorted fraction, genomic DNA was isolated and quantified by UV absorbance on a Nanodrop 2000c. Using the deep immunoSEQ assay, TCR CDR3 regions were amplified from genomic DNA by multiplex PCR. Extracted genomic DNA from each cell subset was distributed evenly across all wells of several immunoSEQ 96-well plates, and each plate was treated as a replicate. For sorted subsets, around 200 ng genomic DNA, equal to some 28,000 T cell genomes, was loaded into each replicate PCR. Purified libraries were quantified with a Qubit 3.0 fluorometer, sized on a Bioanalyzer 2100, and re-quantified with the KAPA Library Quantification kit. A separate single-read 150-cycle Illumina NextSeq 550 flow cell was used to sequence each immunoSEQ 96-well plate. The authors processed their data as follows. Because only junctional sequences without quality scores were contained in the immunoSEQ output, filtering matching that applied to full-length reads could not be performed. To assign V/J genes and CDR3, sequences were annotated using PyIR, a Python wrapper for IgBLAST v1.9, with IMGT germline references. Reads were removed for weak V/J assignments (E-value above 1e-6), missing CDR3, stop codons, out-of-frame junctions, or ambiguous translated residues. V3J clonotypes were defined by identical inferred V gene, J gene, and CDR3 amino acid sequence. The percentage overlap between two repertoires was calculated by dividing the number of shared unique clonotypes by the size of the smaller repertoire. Three approaches were used to assess repertoire richness: RTK rarefaction, the Chao1 estimator, and Recon v2.1 estimates of unobserved clonotypes. Generation probabilities were computed with OLGA for all TCRbeta clonotypes obtained by the gDNA method from several donors. Sourced from immuneACCESS, this table was stored by TCRdb with only in-frame sequences that have V and J called. A share of the clones is absent; for the studies checked, an unresolved V gene accounts for under half, and the remainder has no known explanation. The D gene and trimming were derived from the DNA, and the V and J assignments and clone size from that table. Recorded for this sample are more than 2 million clones; approximately 94% of them occurred a single time. The leading ten clones occupy 0.85% to 1.3% of the sample.

The germline V gene encodes CDR1 ENHRY and CDR2 SYGVKD. Its CDR3 holds 15 amino acids, cysteine through phenylalanine. The entry retains the CDR3 DNA only, 45 bases that are in frame from base 1. Relative to germline, V is missing 8 bases and J is missing 2 bases, with 7 bases of the junction outside any gene match. This clone was seen a handful of times. Its antigen has not been determined. No per-base quality is available; no much larger clone lies one base away. The sequenced sample was naive CD8+ T cells sorted from blood. The sample's cell subset or site, from its label and the paper: CD45RA+CCR7+. The sequence links TRBV10-3 to TRBJ2-3; TRBD2 matches 10 bases in the middle. The TCR sequence derives from a man aged 18 to 30 in good health. The sequence in DNA is TGTGCCATCGGACTAGCGGAATACTCCACAGATACGCAGTATTTT. Translated, it reads CAIGLAEYSTDTQYF.